These 23 T cell receptor beta chains came from one sample sequenced in a study of blood T cell repertoires in COVID-19. Measured with immunoSEQ multiplex PCR; TCRdb has only the in-frame clones, and not every one. Among 55,000 to 65,000 clones listed, approximately 86% were seen once. The material sequenced was peripheral blood. The receptors here all came from a human donor with acute or convalescent COVID-19. The donor label of this sample is uncertain.

The gene calls are TRBV19 and TRBJ1-4; 9 bases line up with TRBD1. V gave up 7 bases and J gave up 10 bases; unmatched junction bases: 7. The CDR3 has 13 residues. Germline-derived CDR1 and CDR2 are LNHDA and SQIVND (reference sequence). The CDR3 DNA is TGTGCCAGTACCATCACAGGGGGCTCAAAACTGTTTTTT. It translates to CASTITGGSKLFF.

This rearrangement joins TRBV5-4 to TRBJ1-5, with 12 bases fitting TRBD1. Germline assignment: CDR1 SGHNT and CDR2 YYREEE (reference sequence). The J segment lost 0 bases and the V segment lost 4 bases, leaving 8 bases of the junction unmatched. This CDR3 is 18 amino acids long. DNA of the CDR3: TGTGCCAGCAGCCTCGGGACAGGGGGCGGTTATAGCAATCAGCCCCAGCATTTT. As protein: CASSLGTGGGYSNQPQHF. The full variable domain, completed using reference TRBV5-4 and TRBJ1-5, is ETGVTQSPTHLIKTRGQQVTLRCSSQSGHNTVSWYQQALGQGPQFIFQYYREEENGRGNFPPRFSGLQFPNYSSELNVNALELDDSALYLCASSLGTGGGYSNQPQHFGDGTRLSIL.

The genes are TRBV10-3 and TRBJ1-1; D may be TRBD1 (5 bases). The CDR3 has 13 residues. V shed 11 bases and J shed 0 bases, with 13 bases lying between them. CDR1 and CDR2 (germline): ENHRY, SYGVKD. The CDR3 loop is CAATGLLNTEAFF. CDR3 DNA sequence: TGTGCCGCGACGGGACTTTTGAACACTGAAGCTTTCTTT.

V and J are TRBV7-3 and TRBJ2-3; 8 positions match TRBD2. V shed 2 bases, J shed 4 bases, and the junction held 5 bases outside the gene matches. From germline, CDR1 is SGHTA and CDR2 FQGTGA. The CDR3 is 15 residues long. The CDR3: CASSLVAGSPDTQYF. In DNA form, the CDR3 reads TGTGCCAGCAGCTTAGTAGCGGGAAGTCCAGATACGCAGTATTTT.

This clone was seen a few times. The V and J genes are TRBV2 and TRBJ2-7; 13 positions match TRBD2. The CDR3 covers 17 residues. Trimming at V came to 4 bases and at J to 6 bases, leaving 12 bases not matched to a gene. Looked up from germline, CDR1 is SNHLY and CDR2 is FYNNEI. CDR3 loop: CASSGVLLAGGPGEQYV. The CDR3 DNA reads TGTGCCAGCAGTGGGGTATTACTAGCGGGGGGGCCGGGCGAGCAGTACGTC.

The CDR3 coding sequence is TGTGCCAGCAGTGAAGCGCTAAATCCAGGGGGCGGTGAGACCCAGTACTTC. Amino acids: CASSEALNPGGGETQYF. The V gene is TRBV2, the J gene TRBJ2-5, with 8 bases fitting TRBD1. This CDR3 region has 17 residues. From germline, CDR1 is SNHLY and CDR2 FYNNEI. V was clipped by 0 bases and J by 5 bases; unmatched bases: 11. Full variable domain (missing parts from reference TRBV2 and TRBJ2-5): EPEVTQTPSHQVTQMGQEVILRCVPISNHLYFYWYRQILGQKVEFLVSFYNNEISEKSEIFDDQFSVERPDGSNFTLKIRSTKLEDSAMYFCASSEALNPGGGETQYFGPGTRLLVL.

V gene TRBV7-5 combines with J gene TRBJ2-7; TRBD2 is the table's D call and was not checked against the DNA. TRBV7-5 is a documented pseudogene. The CDR3 length is 16 residues. This CDR3 reads CVRPWRGRDGAYEQYV. The CDR3 region has the DNA TGTGTCAGACCGTGGAGAGGGCGGGACGGGGCCTACGAGCAGTACGTC.

The rearrangement joins TRBV18 to TRBJ2-4; a weak D match, TRBD2 (6 bases). The germline V and J ends were trimmed by 3 bases and 5 bases, with 11 bases remaining between them. The length of the CDR3 is 14 residues. The germline gives CDR1 KGHSH, CDR2 LQKENI. Here the CDR3 reads CASSPRTTENIQYF. The CDR3 bases are TGTGCCAGCTCACCCCGGACTACGGAAAACATTCAGTACTTC.

The genes are TRBV6-5 and TRBJ2-3; possibly TRBD2 for D (6 bases). Trimming shortened V by 2 bases and J by 2 bases, and 11 bases separated the two germline ends. Germline V lookup: CDR1 MNHEY, CDR2 SVGAGI. This CDR3 is 15 amino acids long. The CDR3 protein is CASSYGGGTTDTQYF. In nucleotides, the CDR3 is TGTGCCAGCAGTTACGGTGGGGGGACCACAGATACGCAGTATTTT.

The genes are TRBV4-2 and TRBJ2-7; D possibly corresponds to TRBD2 (6 bases). The CDR3 runs to 16 residues. CDR1 is LGHNA, CDR2 YNFKEQ, per germline. V was trimmed by 1 base and J by 0 bases, leaving 13 bases between them. The CDR3, as DNA: TGTGCCAGCAGCCAAGTTCCAGCGGGCCTCTCCTACGAGCAGTACTTC. Translated, it gives CASSQVPAGLSYEQYF.

This rearrangement joins TRBV2 to TRBJ2-1; possible D gene TRBD1, 6 bases. CDR3 length: 14 residues. V was trimmed by 7 bases and J by 0 bases, leaving 10 bases between them. Germline V gives CDR1 SNHLY, CDR2 FYNNEI. The CDR3 spells CASMSGASYNEQFF. CDR3 sequence (DNA): TGTGCCAGCATGTCAGGGGCCTCCTACAATGAGCAGTTCTTC.

This clone has a single count. The chain has TRBV5-4 and TRBJ2-4, with 9 bases that match TRBD1. In germline, CDR1 is SGHNT, CDR2 YYREEE (reference sequence). V was clipped by 7 bases and J by 9 bases; unmatched bases: 17. The CDR3 contains 16 residues. CDR3 amino acids: CASSTDRDRVSGIQYF. CDR3 nucleotide sequence: TGTGCCAGCTCGACCGATAGGGACAGGGTATCGGGCATTCAGTACTTC.

This chain connects TRBV28 to TRBJ2-1; 8 positions agree with TRBD2. CDR1 is MDHEN, CDR2 SYDVKM, per germline. The V gene end was trimmed by 7 bases and the J gene end by 5 bases; junction bases not matched to a gene: 10. The CDR3 contains 15 residues. The CDR3 loop is CASTPDGRGHNEQFF. CDR3 bases: TGTGCCAGCACCCCGGACGGGAGGGGCCACAATGAGCAGTTCTTC.

The V and J genes are TRBV28 and TRBJ1-2, with D tentatively TRBD1 (5 bases). Trimming cost V 6 bases and J 8 bases, with 16 bases left between them. CDR3 size: 13 residues. Germline-derived CDR1 and CDR2 are MDHEN and SYDVKM. The CDR3 region is CASRIPGGYGYTF. In nucleotides, the CDR3 is TGTGCCAGCAGGATACCGGGGGGGTACGGCTACACCTTC.

With regard to this clone: Different DNA sequences within this sample yield the same CDR3. The chain employs TRBV6-1 and TRBJ2-5, with TRBD2 identical over 11 bases. J lost 4 bases, V lost 3 bases, and 1 base had no gene match. Germline CDR1 is MNHNS and CDR2 is SASEGT. The CDR3 has 14 amino acids. CDR3 region: CASSDGTSGETQYF. In nucleotides, the CDR3 is TGTGCCAGCAGTGATGGGACTAGCGGAGAGACCCAGTACTTC.

V gene TRBV27 combines with J gene TRBJ2-7; 8 nucleotides match TRBD1. This CDR3 is built from 16 residues. CDR1 MNHEY and CDR2 SMNVEV come from the germline V gene (reference sequence). The V and J ends lost 5 bases and 1 base, in that order; junction bases with no gene match: 10. The CDR3 coding sequence is TGTGCCAGCAGTCCGAATGGACAGGGAGGATCCTACGAGCAGTACTTC. It codes for CASSPNGQGGSYEQYF.

This rearrangement joins TRBV11-3 to TRBJ2-3; 14 bases line up with TRBD2. CDR1 and CDR2 (germline): SGHNT, YENEEA. J was trimmed by 5 bases and V by 3 bases; bases with no gene match: 4. The CDR3 extends over 16 amino acids. The CDR3 is CASSLGLAGVGDTQYF. CDR3 DNA sequence: TGTGCCAGCAGCTTGGGACTAGCGGGAGTTGGAGATACGCAGTATTTT. Full variable domain (remainder filled in from reference TRBV11-3 and TRBJ2-3): EAGVVQSPRYKIIEKKQPVAFWCNPISGHNTLYWYLQNLGQGPELLIRYENEEAVDDSQLPKDRFSAERLKGVDSTLKIQPAELGDSAVYLCASSLGLAGVGDTQYFGPGTRLTVL.

This clone was seen just once. The rearrangement uses TRBV12-3 or TRBV12-4 and TRBJ2-5, with unresolved D. V lost 7 bases, J lost 5 bases, and 14 bases lay in between. There are 13 residues in the CDR3. CDR3 sequence reads: CASIRGSGETQYF. CDR3 coding DNA: TGTGCCAGCATCCGCGGCTCCGGGGAGACCCAGTACTTC.

The table lists this clone with a count of one. The chain combines TRBV27 with TRBJ2-7, with D perhaps TRBD1 (6 bases). Germline CDR1 reads MNHEY; CDR2 reads SMNVEV (reference sequence). The V end was cut by 5 bases, the J end by 5 bases, with 16 bases between. The CDR3 runs 14 residues. The CDR3 DNA is TGTGCCAGCAGTCCCCAACAGGGTTTGCACGAGCAGTACTTC. Translated: CASSPQQGLHEQYF.

The rearrangement joins TRBV7-8 to TRBJ2-2, with 11 bases identical to TRBD2. The ends lost 5 bases at V and 0 bases at J; junction bases unmatched: 8. The germline V gene encodes CDR1 SGHVS and CDR2 FQNEAQ. There are 18 residues in the CDR3. The chain's CDR3 is CASSPQLAGASNTGELFF. Here the CDR3 DNA reads TGTGCCAGCAGCCCCCAACTAGCGGGGGCCTCGAACACCGGGGAGCTGTTTTTT.

The chain's CDR3 is CATPSDTEAFF. The CDR3 DNA reads as TGTGCCACCCCTAGCGACACTGAAGCTTTCTTT. The rearrangement uses TRBV2 and TRBJ1-1; D call uncertain. Trimming left V 10 bases short and J 3 bases short, with 9 bases between. The CDR3 is 11 amino acids. From germline, CDR1 is SNHLY and CDR2 FYNNEI.

This sequence joins TRBV30 and TRBJ2-3; TRBD2 might be the D (5 bases). V was pared by 3 bases and J by 5 bases, with 15 bases between. The CDR3 length is 14 residues. The germline V gene has CDR1 GTSNPN and CDR2 SVGIG (reference sequence). The CDR3 sequence is CAWSYGNRGDTQYF. CDR3 coding DNA: TGTGCCTGGAGCTACGGGAACAGAGGAGATACGCAGTATTTT.

Points on this clone: The same CDR3 can be traced to other DNA sequences in this sample. The gene calls are TRBV18 and TRBJ2-7; the D is unclear. The ends were cut back, 0 bases at V and 0 bases at J, with 3 bases in the middle. The CDR3 covers 13 residues. CDR1 is KGHSH, CDR2 LQKENI, per germline. This CDR3 is CASSPPSSYEQYF. The CDR3 DNA reads TGTGCCAGCTCACCACCGAGCTCCTACGAGCAGTACTTC.